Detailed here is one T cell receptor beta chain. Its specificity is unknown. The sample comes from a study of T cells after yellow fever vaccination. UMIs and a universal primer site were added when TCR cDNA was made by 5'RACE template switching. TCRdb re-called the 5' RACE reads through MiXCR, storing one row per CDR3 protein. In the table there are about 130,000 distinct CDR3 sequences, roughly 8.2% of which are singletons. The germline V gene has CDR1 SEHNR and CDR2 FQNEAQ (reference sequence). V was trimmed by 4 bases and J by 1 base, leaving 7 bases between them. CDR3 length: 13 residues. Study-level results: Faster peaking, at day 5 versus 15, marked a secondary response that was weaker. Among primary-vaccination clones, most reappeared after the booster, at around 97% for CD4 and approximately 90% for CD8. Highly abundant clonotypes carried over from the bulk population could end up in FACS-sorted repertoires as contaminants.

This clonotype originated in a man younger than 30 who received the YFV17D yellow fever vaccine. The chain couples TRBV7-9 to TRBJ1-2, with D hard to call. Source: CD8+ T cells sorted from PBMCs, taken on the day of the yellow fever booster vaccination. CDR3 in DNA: TGTGCCAGCAGCTCGGAAATTAACTATGGCTACACCTTC. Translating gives CASSSEINYGYTF.